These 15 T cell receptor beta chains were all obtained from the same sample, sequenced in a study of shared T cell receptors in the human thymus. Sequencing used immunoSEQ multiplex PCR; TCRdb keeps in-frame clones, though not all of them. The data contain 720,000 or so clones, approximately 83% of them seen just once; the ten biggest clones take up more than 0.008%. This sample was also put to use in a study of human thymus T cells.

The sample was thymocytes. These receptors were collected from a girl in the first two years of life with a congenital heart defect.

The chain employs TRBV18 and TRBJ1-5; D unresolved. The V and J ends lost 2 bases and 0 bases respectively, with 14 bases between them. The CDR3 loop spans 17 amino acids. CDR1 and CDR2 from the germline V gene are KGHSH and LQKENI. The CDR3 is CASSPNGGSYSNQPQHF. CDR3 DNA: TGTGCCAGCTCACCAAACGGAGGCAGCTATAGCAATCAGCCCCAGCATTTT.

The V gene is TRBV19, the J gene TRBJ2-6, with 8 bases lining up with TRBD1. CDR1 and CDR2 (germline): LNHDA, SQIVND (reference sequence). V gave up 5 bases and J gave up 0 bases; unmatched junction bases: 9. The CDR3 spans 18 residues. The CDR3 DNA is TGTGCCAGTAGTCCCCTGACAGGGGCCCTCTCTGGGGCCAACGTCCTGACTTTC. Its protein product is CASSPLTGALSGANVLTF.

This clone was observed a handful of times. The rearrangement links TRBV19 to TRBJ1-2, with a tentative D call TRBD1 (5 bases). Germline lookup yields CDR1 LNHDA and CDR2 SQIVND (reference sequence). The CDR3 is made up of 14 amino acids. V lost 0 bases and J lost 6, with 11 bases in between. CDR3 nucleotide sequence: TGTGCCAGTAGTATAGAAAGGACACGGGATGGCTACACCTTC. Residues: CASSIERTRDGYTF.

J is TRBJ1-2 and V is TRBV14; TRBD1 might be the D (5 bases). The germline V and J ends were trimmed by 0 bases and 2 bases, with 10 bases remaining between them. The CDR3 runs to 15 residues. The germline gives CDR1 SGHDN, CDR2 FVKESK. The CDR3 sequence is CASSQDSGPNYGYTF. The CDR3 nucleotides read TGTGCCAGCAGCCAAGATTCAGGGCCGAACTATGGCTACACCTTC.

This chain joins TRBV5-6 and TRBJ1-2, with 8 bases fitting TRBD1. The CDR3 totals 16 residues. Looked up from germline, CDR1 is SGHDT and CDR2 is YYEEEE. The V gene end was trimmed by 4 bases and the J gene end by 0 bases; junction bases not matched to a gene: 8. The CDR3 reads CASSPALTGANYGYTF. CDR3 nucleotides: TGTGCCAGCAGCCCAGCCCTGACAGGGGCTAACTATGGCTACACCTTC.

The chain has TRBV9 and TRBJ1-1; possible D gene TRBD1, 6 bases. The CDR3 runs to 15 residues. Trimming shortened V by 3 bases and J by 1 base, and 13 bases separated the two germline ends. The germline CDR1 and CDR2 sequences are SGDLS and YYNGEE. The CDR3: CASSAIADRNTEAFF. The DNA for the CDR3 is TGTGCCAGCAGCGCGATTGCGGACAGGAACACTGAAGCTTTCTTT.

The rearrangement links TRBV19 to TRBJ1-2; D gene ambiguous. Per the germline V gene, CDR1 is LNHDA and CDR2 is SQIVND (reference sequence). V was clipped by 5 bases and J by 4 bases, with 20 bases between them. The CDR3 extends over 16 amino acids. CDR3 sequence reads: CASSPRSQVEVYGYTF. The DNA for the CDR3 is TGTGCCAGTAGTCCCCGGTCCCAAGTTGAGGTCTATGGCTACACCTTC.

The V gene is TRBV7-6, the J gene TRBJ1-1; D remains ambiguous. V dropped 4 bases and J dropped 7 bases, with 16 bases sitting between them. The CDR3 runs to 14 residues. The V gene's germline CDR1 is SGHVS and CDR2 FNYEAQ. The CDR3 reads CASSSRAEELEAFF. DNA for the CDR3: TGTGCCAGCAGCTCGCGGGCCGAAGAACTTGAAGCTTTCTTT.

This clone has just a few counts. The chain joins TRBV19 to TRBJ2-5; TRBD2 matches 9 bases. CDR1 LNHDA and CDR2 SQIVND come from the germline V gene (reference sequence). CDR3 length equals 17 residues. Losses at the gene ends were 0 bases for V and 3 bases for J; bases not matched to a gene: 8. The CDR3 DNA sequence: TGTGCCAGTAGTATAGATGGGGAGCGGGGGGCAAAAGAGACCCAGTACTTC. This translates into CASSIDGERGAKETQYF.

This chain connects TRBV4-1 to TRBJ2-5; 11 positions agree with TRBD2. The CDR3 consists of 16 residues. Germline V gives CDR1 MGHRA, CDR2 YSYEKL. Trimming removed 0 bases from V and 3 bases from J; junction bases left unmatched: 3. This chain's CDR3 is CASSQDGGLAEETQYF. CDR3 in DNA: TGCGCCAGCAGCCAAGACGGGGGACTAGCGGAAGAGACCCAGTACTTC.

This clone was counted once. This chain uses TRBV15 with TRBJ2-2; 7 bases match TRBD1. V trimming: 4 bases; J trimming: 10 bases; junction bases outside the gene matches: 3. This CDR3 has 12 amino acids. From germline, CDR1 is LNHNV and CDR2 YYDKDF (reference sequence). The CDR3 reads CATSTTGVELFF. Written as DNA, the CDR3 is TGTGCCACCAGCACCACAGGGGTGGAGCTGTTTTTT.

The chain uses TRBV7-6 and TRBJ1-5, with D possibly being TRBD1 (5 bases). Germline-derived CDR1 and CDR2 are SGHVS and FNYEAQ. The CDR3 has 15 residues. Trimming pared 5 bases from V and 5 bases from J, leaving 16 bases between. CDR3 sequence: CASSPQPRGDQPQHF. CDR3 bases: TGTGCCAGCAGCCCACAACCCCGGGGGGATCAGCCCCAGCATTTT.

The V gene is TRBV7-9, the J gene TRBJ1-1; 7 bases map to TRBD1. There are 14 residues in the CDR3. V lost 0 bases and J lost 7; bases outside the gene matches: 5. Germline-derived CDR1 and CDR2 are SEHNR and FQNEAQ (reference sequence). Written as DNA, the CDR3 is TGTGCCAGCAGCTTAGCACAGGGACAGTATGAAGCTTTCTTT. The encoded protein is CASSLAQGQYEAFF.

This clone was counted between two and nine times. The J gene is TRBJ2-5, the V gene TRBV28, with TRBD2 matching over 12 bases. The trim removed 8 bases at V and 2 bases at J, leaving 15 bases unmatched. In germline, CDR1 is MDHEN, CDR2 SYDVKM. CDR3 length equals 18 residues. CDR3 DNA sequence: TGTGCCAGCCTGCTAGCGGGGGGGTCAAAAACGGGGCAAGAGACCCAGTACTTC. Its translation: CASLLAGGSKTGQETQYF.

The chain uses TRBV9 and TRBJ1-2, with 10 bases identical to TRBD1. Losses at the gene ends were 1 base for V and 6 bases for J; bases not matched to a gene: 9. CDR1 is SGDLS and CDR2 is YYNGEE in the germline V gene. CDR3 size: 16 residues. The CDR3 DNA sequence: TGTGCCAGCAGCGTAAATCCGGGACAGGGGATCCATGGCTACACCTTC. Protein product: CASSVNPGQGIHGYTF.